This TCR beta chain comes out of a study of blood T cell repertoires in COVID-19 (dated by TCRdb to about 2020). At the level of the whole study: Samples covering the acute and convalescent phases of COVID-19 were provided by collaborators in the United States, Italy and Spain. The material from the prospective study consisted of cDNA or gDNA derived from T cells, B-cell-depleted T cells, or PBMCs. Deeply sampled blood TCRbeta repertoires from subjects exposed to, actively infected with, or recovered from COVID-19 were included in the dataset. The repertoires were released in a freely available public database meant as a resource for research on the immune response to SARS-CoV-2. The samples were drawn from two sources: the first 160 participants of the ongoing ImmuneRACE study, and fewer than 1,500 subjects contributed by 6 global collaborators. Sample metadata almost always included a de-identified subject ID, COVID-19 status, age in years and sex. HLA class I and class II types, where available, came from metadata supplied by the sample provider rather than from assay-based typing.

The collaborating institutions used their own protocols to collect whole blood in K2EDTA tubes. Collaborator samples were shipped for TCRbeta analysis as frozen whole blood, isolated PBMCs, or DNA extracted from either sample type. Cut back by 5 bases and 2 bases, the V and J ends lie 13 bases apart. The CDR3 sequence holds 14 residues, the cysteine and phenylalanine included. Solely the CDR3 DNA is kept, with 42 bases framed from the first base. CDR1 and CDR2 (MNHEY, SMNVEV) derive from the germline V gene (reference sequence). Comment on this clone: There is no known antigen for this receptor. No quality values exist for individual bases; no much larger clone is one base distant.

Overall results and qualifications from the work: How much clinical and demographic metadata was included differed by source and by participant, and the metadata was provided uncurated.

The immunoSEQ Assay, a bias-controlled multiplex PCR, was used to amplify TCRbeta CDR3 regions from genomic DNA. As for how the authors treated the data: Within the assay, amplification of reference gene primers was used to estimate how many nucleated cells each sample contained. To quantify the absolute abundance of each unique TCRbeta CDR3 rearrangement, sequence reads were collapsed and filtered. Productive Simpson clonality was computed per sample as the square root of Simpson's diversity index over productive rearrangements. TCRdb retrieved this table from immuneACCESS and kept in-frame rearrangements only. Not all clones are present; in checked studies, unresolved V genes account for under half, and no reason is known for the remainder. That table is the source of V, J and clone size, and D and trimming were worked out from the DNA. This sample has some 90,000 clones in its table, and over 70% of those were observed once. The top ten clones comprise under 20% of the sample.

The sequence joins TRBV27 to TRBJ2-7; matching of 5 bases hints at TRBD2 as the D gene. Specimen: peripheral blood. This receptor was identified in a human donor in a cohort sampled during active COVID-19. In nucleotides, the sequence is TGTGCCAGCAGTACCCGGTTGGGAGCCTACGAGCAGTACTTC. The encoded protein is CASSTRLGAYEQYF.